The rows below give T cell receptor beta chains drawn from one sample of a study of regulatory T cells in long-lasting Graves disease. TCRdb reprocessed the multiplex PCR reads via MiXCR and lists one record per CDR3 protein. The table includes approximately 210,000 distinct CDR3 sequences, 15% to 20% detected once. The input for sequencing was peripheral blood mononuclear cells (PBMCs), taken at new diagnosis, from a patient treated with antithyroid drugs. The receptors were sampled from a female donor with Graves disease. The CDR3 runs from the conserved cysteine through the conserved F or W. The D gene is left open where the match is weak. Clone sizes are given selectively: once, few, many, or a class where the clone is expanded.

cdr3_length,clone_size,d_call,j_call,v_call,cdr3_nt,cdr3_aa
12,many,-,TRBJ1-1,TRBV12-3/TRBV12-4,TGTGCCAGCACCCTATCCGGCACTGAAGCTTTCTTT,CASTLSGTEAFF
12,many,-,TRBJ2-1,TRBV11-2,TGTGCCAGCAGCTTAACGCCGGTTGAGCAGTTCTTC,CASSLTPVEQFF
18,many,TRBD2,TRBJ2-1,TRBV6-2/TRBV6-3,TGTGCCAGCAGCCGTACCCCGACTAGCGGGCCTACCTACAATGAGCAGTTCTTC,CASSRTPTSGPTYNEQFF
13,-,-,TRBJ1-5,TRBV7-2,TGTGCCAGCAGCTTCCCGGGGAATCAGCCCCAGCATTTT,CASSFPGNQPQHF
14,many,TRBD2,TRBJ2-1,TRBV2,TGTGCCAGCATTCGGACTAGCGGCGACAATGAGCAGTTCTTC,CASIRTSGDNEQFF
14,many,TRBD1,TRBJ1-1,TRBV30,TGTGCCTGGAGTGTAGGGGACAGGACCACTGAAGCTTTCTTT,CAWSVGDRTTEAFF
15,-,TRBD1,TRBJ1-4,TRBV7-2,TGTGCCAGCAGCTTAGTGGGGACAGGGGGTGAAAAACTGTTTTTT,CASSLVGTGGEKLFF
15,many,-,TRBJ1-5,TRBV30,TGTGCCTGGAGTGCCGAGGGTTATAGCAATCAGCCCCAGCATTTT,CAWSAEGYSNQPQHF
20,many,TRBD2,TRBJ2-3,TRBV15,TGTGCCACCAGCAGTGGGAGGGGGACTAGCGGGGATCAGAGAACAGATACGCAGTATTTT,CATSSGRGTSGDQRTDTQYF
13,many,-,TRBJ1-4,TRBV20-1,TGCAGTGCTAGCGTCATGATGGGTGAAAAACTGTTTTTT,CSASVMMGEKLFF
16,many,TRBD1,TRBJ1-5,TRBV24-1,TGTGCCACCAGTGATGCCGGGACAGGGATGCCTCAGCCCCAGCATTTT,CATSDAGTGMPQPQHF
12,many,-,TRBJ1-1,TRBV2,TGTGCCAGCACGGAGAGGGAAACTGAAGCTTTCTTT,CASTERETEAFF
15,many,TRBD2,TRBJ2-3,TRBV4-3,TGCGCCAGCAGCCAGGGGACTAGCGGAACCCGATGGCAGTATTTT,CASSQGTSGTRWQYF
15,many,TRBD1,TRBJ1-4,TRBV3-1,TGTGCCAGCAGCCAAGTTCCAGGGGGCGCCGAAAAACTGTTTTTT,CASSQVPGGAEKLFF
15,-,TRBD2,TRBJ2-5,TRBV7-9,TGTGCAGGGGCTAGCGGGTCAAGAGACCAAGAGACCCAGTACTTC,CAGASGSRDQETQYF
14,few,-,TRBJ1-4,TRBV5-4,TGTGCCAGCAGCACAGCCTTGGGAGGGGAAAAACTGTTTTTT,CASSTALGGEKLFF
14,many,-,TRBJ2-1,TRBV10-2,TGCGCCAGCAGTGAAAGGGGGGCTATGGATGAGCAGTTCTTC,CASSERGAMDEQFF
14,many,TRBD1,TRBJ1-5,TRBV30,TGTGCCTGGAGTCTGACAGGGGCCTATCAGCCCCAGCATTTT,CAWSLTGAYQPQHF
12,many,-,TRBJ1-5,TRBV28,TGTGCCAGCAGGAGGTACAATCAGCCCCAGCATTTT,CASRRYNQPQHF
15,many,-,TRBJ1-6,TRBV19,TGTGCCAGTAGTTCCTCCGCGGGGCCCAATTCACCCCTCCACTTT,CASSSSAGPNSPLHF
15,-,-,TRBJ2-7,TRBV6-1,TGTGCCAGCAGCATCACTCCGGGACGGCCCTACGAGCAGTACTTC,CASSITPGRPYEQYF
12,-,-,TRBJ2-5,TRBV7-2,TGTGCCAGCAGCCCGGAAGAAGAGACCCAGTACTTC,CASSPEEETQYF
14,many,-,TRBJ2-5,TRBV3-1,TGTGCCAGCAGCCAAGAAGGCTGGGGGGAGACCCAGTACTTC,CASSQEGWGETQYF
14,few,-,TRBJ2-1,TRBV29-1,TGCAGCGTTGAAGGTTTGCAGGGAAACAATGAGCAGTTCTTC,CSVEGLQGNNEQFF
15,-,TRBD1,TRBJ1-1,TRBV7-8,TGTGCCAGCAACCGACAGGGGGCGGGGAACACTGAAGCTTTCTTT,CASNRQGAGNTEAFF
12,-,-,TRBJ1-1,TRBV11-3,TGTGCCAGCAGCTTATTCTACACTGAAGCTTTCTTT,CASSLFYTEAFF
13,-,TRBD1,TRBJ1-2,TRBV2,TGTGCCAGCATCCAACAGGGGGAGTACGGCCGCACCTTC,CASIQQGEYGRTF
13,few,-,TRBJ1-1,TRBV6-2/TRBV6-3,TGTGCCAGCAGTGAAGTCTGGGGCACTGAAGCTTTCTTT,CASSEVWGTEAFF
15,many,TRBD1,TRBJ1-5,TRBV11-3,TGTGCCAGGGGGTTCAGGGGGCGCATTGGTCAGCCCCAGCATTTT,CARGFRGRIGQPQHF
13,many,-,TRBJ1-1,TRBV2,TGTGCCAGCAGAGCCGACAGAAACACTGAAGCTTTCTTT,CASRADRNTEAFF
14,many,TRBD1,TRBJ1-2,TRBV9,TGTGCCAGCAGCACGCGGGACAGGGGCTATGGCTACACCTTC,CASSTRDRGYGYTF
14,many,-,TRBJ1-5,TRBV12-3/TRBV12-4,TGTGCCAGCAGTTTCGGGGGGGGGTTAGGAGCCCAGCATTTT,CASSFGGGLGAQHF